Listed here are 20 T cell receptor beta chains from one sample, sequenced in a study of radiotherapy plus CTLA-4 blockade in lung cancer. Using immunoSEQ multiplex PCR, the repertoire was profiled, and TCRdb retains in-frame clones only, with some absent. This sample has 25,000 to 35,000 clones, with approximately 78% found just once. Source: peripheral blood, taken from a patient treated with radiotherapy plus ipilimumab. These TCRs come from a human donor with non-small cell lung cancer that progressed on radiotherapy plus ipilimumab.

J is TRBJ1-1 and V is TRBV5-1, with 8 bases identical to TRBD1. The V gene end was trimmed by 2 bases and the J gene end by 6 bases; junction bases not matched to a gene: 9. The germline V gene has CDR1 SGHRS and CDR2 YFSETQ. The CDR3 covers 15 residues. CDR3 region: CASSFKGQGGSEAFF. The CDR3 bases are TGCGCCAGCAGCTTTAAAGGACAGGGAGGTTCTGAAGCTTTCTTT.

V and J are TRBV6-5 and TRBJ1-1; D is possibly TRBD1 (6 bases). The CDR3 has 14 amino acids. From germline, CDR1 is MNHEY and CDR2 SVGAGI. The ends were cut back, 6 bases at V and 0 bases at J, with 11 bases in the middle. This CDR3 reads CASRETGMNTEAFF. For the CDR3, the DNA is TGTGCCAGCAGGGAAACAGGGATGAACACTGAAGCTTTCTTT.

The V gene is TRBV19, the J gene TRBJ2-5, with TRBD2 matching 9 bases. Germline values: CDR1 LNHDA, CDR2 SQIVND (reference sequence). There are 15 residues in the CDR3. V trimming: 9 bases; J trimming: 5 bases; junction bases outside the gene matches: 13. This CDR3 reads CASASGGGAPETQYF. The CDR3 DNA reads as TGTGCCAGCGCCAGCGGCGGGGGGGCCCCGGAGACCCAGTACTTC.

This sequence joins TRBV19 and TRBJ2-2, with D possibly matching TRBD2 (5 bases). There are 16 residues in the CDR3. Trimming shortened V by 6 bases and J by 7 bases, and 21 bases separated the two germline ends. Looked up from germline, CDR1 is LNHDA and CDR2 is SQIVND (reference sequence). CDR3 nucleotides: TGTGCCAGTAGCGACCTGGGATTGACGGGGAGCGGGGAGCTGTTTTTT. Encoded protein: CASSDLGLTGSGELFF.

The chain couples TRBV13 to TRBJ2-7; D remains unclear. The ends were cut back, 5 bases at V and 0 bases at J, with 8 bases in the middle. Germline CDR1 and CDR2: PRHDT and FYEKMQ (reference sequence). The CDR3 totals 13 residues. The CDR3 sequence is CASSPTLSYEQYF. CDR3 DNA sequence: TGTGCCAGCAGCCCTACCCTCTCCTACGAGCAGTACTTC.

This rearrangement joins TRBV9 to TRBJ2-5; 12 bases align to TRBD2. The CDR3 contains 18 residues. V was clipped by 2 bases and J by 2 bases; unmatched bases: 10. Germline V gene data show CDR1 as SGDLS and CDR2 as YYNGEE. The DNA of the CDR3 is TGTGCCAGCAGCGTTACTAGCGGGGGGCACCCGCTACAAGAGACCCAGTACTTC. Protein sequence: CASSVTSGGHPLQETQYF. The whole variable domain, remainder taken from reference TRBV9 and TRBJ2-5, is DSGVTQTPKHLITATGQRVTLRCSPRSGDLSVYWYQQSLDQGLQFLIQYYNGEERAKGNILERFSAQQFPDLHSELNLSSLELGDSALYFCASSVTSGGHPLQETQYFGPGTRLLVL.

The chain employs TRBV9 and TRBJ2-7; TRBD2 aligns across 12 bases. Judging by the DNA end, TRBJ2-1 fits better; the J call may be wrong. In germline, CDR1 is SGDLS, CDR2 YYNGEE. The CDR3 spans 15 residues. The CDR3 region is CASSGRTSGANEQFF. The CDR3 nucleotides read TGTGCCAGCAGCGGACGGACTAGCGGGGCGAATGAGCAGTTCTTC.

As for this clone: At one end the junction does not follow the germline gene, possibly because of a read error. This chain connects TRBV7-7 to TRBJ1-6; 7 nucleotides align to TRBD1. CDR1 is SSHAT, CDR2 FNYEAQ, per germline (reference sequence). The CDR3 totals 13 residues. This CDR3 is CASSLDRDSPLHF. The DNA for the CDR3 is TGTGCTAGCAGCTTAGACAGGGATTCACCCCTCCACTTT.

This clone has just one count. V is TRBV19 and J is TRBJ1-2, with TRBD1 as a possible D gene (5 bases). Trimming removed 9 bases from V and 5 bases from J, with 10 bases in between. The CDR3 spans 11 residues. Germline-derived CDR1 and CDR2 are LNHDA and SQIVND (reference sequence). Here the CDR3 DNA reads TGTGCCAGCGGACATGTGTATGGCTACACCTTC. Translation gives CASGHVYGYTF.

V usage is TRBV5-1 and J usage is TRBJ2-1; 9 bases are a match to TRBD2. Germline CDR1 SGHRS, CDR2 YFSETQ. This CDR3 spans 16 amino acids. The V segment lost 4 bases and the J segment 5 bases; nucleotides outside the gene matches: 10. CDR3 protein: CASSPSRGTSNNEQFF. In DNA, the CDR3 is TGCGCCAGCAGCCCCTCCCGCGGGACTAGCAACAATGAGCAGTTCTTC. Full variable domain (missing parts from reference TRBV5-1 and TRBJ2-1): KAGVTQTPRYLIKTRGQQVTLSCSPISGHRSVSWYQQTPGQGLQFLFEYFSETQRNKGNFPGRFSGRQFSNSRSEMNVSTLELGDSALYLCASSPSRGTSNNEQFFGPGTRLTVL.

The rearrangement joins TRBV11-2 to TRBJ1-2, with 12 nucleotides matching TRBD1. The CDR3 is 15 residues long. Germline CDR1 reads SGHAT; CDR2 reads FQNNGV. The V segment lost 6 bases and the J segment 3 bases; nucleotides outside the gene matches: 5. The CDR3 DNA reads TGTGCCAGCAGGCCCGGGACAGGGGGCGACTATGGCTACACCTTC. Encoded protein: CASRPGTGGDYGYTF.

This clone appeared a single time. J is TRBJ2-4 and V is TRBV5-1; the D gene is possibly TRBD1 (6 bases). The CDR3 runs 14 residues. Germline assignment: CDR1 SGHRS and CDR2 YFSETQ. The V gene lost 2 bases and the J gene lost 5 bases, with 11 bases spanning the gap. Here the CDR3 reads CASSLQGRENIQYF. Here the CDR3 DNA reads TGCGCCAGCAGCTTACAGGGTAGGGAAAACATTCAGTACTTC.

This clone was counted a few times. CDR3 loop: CASSCTQGFYGYTF. CDR3 sequence (DNA): TGTGCCAGCAGCTGCACCCAGGGTTTCTATGGCTACACCTTC. The chain couples TRBV11-3 to TRBJ1-2; D may be TRBD1 (5 bases). Germline V lookup: CDR1 SGHNT, CDR2 YENEEA. V lost 4 bases, J lost 4 bases, and 13 bases lay in between. The CDR3 is 14 residues long.

This clone was seen a handful of times. V is TRBV27 and J is TRBJ2-1, with 11 bases that match TRBD2. Trimming at V came to 2 bases and at J to 6 bases, leaving 9 bases not matched to a gene. Germline CDR1 reads MNHEY; CDR2 reads SMNVEV (reference sequence). The CDR3 is 17 amino acids. The CDR3 DNA is TGTGCCAGCAGTTTAATCGGCCTAGCGGGGGGTATCAATGAGCAGTTCTTC. Translation: CASSLIGLAGGINEQFF.

The genes are TRBV5-1 and TRBJ2-5; 9 nucleotides agree with TRBD2. The V segment lost 1 base and the J segment 2 bases; nucleotides outside the gene matches: 12. The V gene's germline CDR1 is SGHRS and CDR2 YFSETQ. The CDR3 has 18 amino acids. The CDR3 loop reads CASSLSSGSGGPQETQYF. Here the CDR3 DNA reads TGCGCCAGCAGCTTGAGTAGCGGTAGCGGGGGACCGCAAGAGACCCAGTACTTC.

The V gene is TRBV4-3, the J gene TRBJ1-3, with 7 bases matching TRBD1. CDR3 length: 15 amino acids. V gave up 1 base and J gave up 3 bases; unmatched junction bases: 3. CDR1 and CDR2 from the germline V gene are LGHNA and YSLEER. The CDR3 spells CASSQADRVGNTIYF. The CDR3 coding sequence is TGCGCCAGCAGCCAAGCTGACAGGGTTGGAAACACCATATATTTT.

V usage is TRBV28 and J usage is TRBJ1-2; TRBD1 is a possible D gene (5 bases). CDR3 length: 12 residues. Germline values: CDR1 MDHEN, CDR2 SYDVKM. With 4 bases removed from V and 8 bases from J, the gap between germline ends came to 11 bases. The CDR3 loop is CASSSPQGGYTF. The CDR3 coding sequence is TGTGCCAGCAGTTCCCCCCAGGGCGGCTACACCTTC.

The chain carries TRBV5-1 and TRBJ2-7; 9 bases map to TRBD1. V shed 2 bases and J 3 bases; nucleotides not matched to a gene: 3. The CDR3 contains 14 residues. Germline V gene sequence: CDR1 SGHRS, CDR2 YFSETQ. The chain's CDR3 is CASSFGTGSYEQYF. The CDR3 bases are TGCGCCAGCAGCTTCGGGACAGGGAGCTACGAGCAGTACTTC.

This clone is a singleton in its sample. In DNA, the CDR3 is TGTGCCAGCAGTTTACTTGGACAATCCTACGAGCAGTACTTC. Protein sequence: CASSLLGQSYEQYF. V is TRBV27 and J is TRBJ2-5; tentatively, D is TRBD1 (5 bases). The end of the DNA is better explained by TRBJ2-7, so the J call may be wrong. Per germline, CDR1 MNHEY and CDR2 SMNVEV (reference sequence). This CDR3 has 14 amino acids.

V and J are TRBV5-4 and TRBJ2-3; TRBD2 agrees at 8 bases. This CDR3 comprises 15 residues. J lost 2 bases, V lost 7 bases, and 9 bases had no gene match. Germline CDR1 SGHNT, CDR2 YYREEE (reference sequence). CDR3 DNA: TGTGCCAGCTCTGGCGGGGGGCGGGCCACAGATACGCAGTATTTT. Its protein is CASSGGGRATDTQYF.